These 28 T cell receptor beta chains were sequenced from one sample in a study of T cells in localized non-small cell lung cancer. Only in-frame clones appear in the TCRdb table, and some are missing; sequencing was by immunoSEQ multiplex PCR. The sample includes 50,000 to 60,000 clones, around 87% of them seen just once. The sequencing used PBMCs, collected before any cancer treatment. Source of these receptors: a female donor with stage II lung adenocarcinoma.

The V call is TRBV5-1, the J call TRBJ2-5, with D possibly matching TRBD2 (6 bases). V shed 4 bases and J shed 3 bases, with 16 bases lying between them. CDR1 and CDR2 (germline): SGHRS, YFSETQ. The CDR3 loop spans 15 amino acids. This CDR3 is CASSTIPGLEETQYF. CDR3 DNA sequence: TGCGCCAGCAGCACAATACCGGGACTTGAAGAGACCCAGTACTTC.

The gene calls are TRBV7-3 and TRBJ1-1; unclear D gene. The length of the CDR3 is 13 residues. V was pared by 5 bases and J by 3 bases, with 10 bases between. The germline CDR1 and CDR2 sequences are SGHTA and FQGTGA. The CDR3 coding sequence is TGTGCCAGCAGCAAGGGTAGGGACACTGAAGCTTTCTTT. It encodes CASSKGRDTEAFF.

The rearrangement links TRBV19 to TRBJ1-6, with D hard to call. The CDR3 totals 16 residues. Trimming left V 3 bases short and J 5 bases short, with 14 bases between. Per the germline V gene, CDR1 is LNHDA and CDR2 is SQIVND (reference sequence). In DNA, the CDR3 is TGTGCCAGTAGTATTCGAGTTGGGCCTAATAATTCACCCCTCCACTTT. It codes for CASSIRVGPNNSPLHF.

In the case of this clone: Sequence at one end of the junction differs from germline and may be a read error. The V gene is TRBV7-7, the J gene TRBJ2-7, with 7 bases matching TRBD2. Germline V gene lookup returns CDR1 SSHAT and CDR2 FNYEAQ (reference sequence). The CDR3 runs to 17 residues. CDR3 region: CASSPSPWEGRSYEQYF. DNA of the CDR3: TGTGCTAGCAGCCCGTCCCCGTGGGAGGGGCGGTCCTACGAGCAGTACTTC.

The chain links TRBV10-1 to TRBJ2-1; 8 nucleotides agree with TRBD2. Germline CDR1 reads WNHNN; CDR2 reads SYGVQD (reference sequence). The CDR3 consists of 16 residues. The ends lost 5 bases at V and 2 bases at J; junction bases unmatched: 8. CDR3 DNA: TGCGCCAGCAGTCTACGAGCGGGGGCACCCTACAATGAGCAGTTCTTC. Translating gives CASSLRAGAPYNEQFF.

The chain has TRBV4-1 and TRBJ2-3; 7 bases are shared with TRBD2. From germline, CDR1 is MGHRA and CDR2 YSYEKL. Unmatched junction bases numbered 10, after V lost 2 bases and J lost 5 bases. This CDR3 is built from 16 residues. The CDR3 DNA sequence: TGCGCCAGCAGCCAACGACCACTTCGGGGGGAAGATACGCAGTATTTT. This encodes CASSQRPLRGEDTQYF.

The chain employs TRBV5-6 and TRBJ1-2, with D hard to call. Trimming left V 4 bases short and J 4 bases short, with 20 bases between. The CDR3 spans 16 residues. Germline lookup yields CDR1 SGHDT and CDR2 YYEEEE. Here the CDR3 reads CASSPKIKTVPYGYTF. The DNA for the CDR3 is TGTGCCAGCAGCCCCAAGATAAAGACGGTACCCTATGGCTACACCTTC.

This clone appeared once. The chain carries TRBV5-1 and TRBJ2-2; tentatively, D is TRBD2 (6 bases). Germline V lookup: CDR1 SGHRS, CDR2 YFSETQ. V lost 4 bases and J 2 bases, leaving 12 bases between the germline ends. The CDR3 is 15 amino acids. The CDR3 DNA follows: TGCGCCAGCAGCCCTGGAGGGCCTAACACCGGGGAGCTGTTTTTT. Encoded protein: CASSPGGPNTGELFF. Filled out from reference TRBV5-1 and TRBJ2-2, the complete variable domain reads KAGVTQTPRYLIKTRGQQVTLSCSPISGHRSVSWYQQTPGQGLQFLFEYFSETQRNKGNFPGRFSGRQFSNSRSEMNVSTLELGDSALYLCASSPGGPNTGELFFGEGSRLTVL.

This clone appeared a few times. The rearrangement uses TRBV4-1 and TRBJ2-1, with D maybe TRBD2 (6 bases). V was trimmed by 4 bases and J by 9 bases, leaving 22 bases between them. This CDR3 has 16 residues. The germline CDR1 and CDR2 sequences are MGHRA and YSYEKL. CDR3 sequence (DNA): TGCGCCAGCAGCCCCCCAAGTACGGGTGGGGGGAGTGAGCAGTTCTTC. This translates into CASSPPSTGGGSEQFF.

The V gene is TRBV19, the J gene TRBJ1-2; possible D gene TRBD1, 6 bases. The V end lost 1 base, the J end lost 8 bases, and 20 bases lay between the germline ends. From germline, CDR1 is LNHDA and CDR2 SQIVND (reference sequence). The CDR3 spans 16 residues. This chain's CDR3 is CASSIVEDSNGRGYTF. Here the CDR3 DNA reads TGTGCCAGTAGTATAGTCGAGGACAGTAACGGGAGAGGCTACACCTTC.

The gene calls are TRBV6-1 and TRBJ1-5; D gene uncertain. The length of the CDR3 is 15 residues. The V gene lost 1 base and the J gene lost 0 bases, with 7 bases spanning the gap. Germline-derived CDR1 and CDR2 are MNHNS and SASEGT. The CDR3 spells CASSEGAVSNQPQHF. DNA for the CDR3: TGTGCCAGCAGTGAAGGGGCAGTTAGCAATCAGCCCCAGCATTTT.

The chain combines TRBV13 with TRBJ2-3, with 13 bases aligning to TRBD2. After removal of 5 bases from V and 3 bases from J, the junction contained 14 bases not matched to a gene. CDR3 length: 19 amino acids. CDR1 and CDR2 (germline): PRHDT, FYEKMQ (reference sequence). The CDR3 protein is CASSADGLLAGGPTDTQYF. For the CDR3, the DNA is TGTGCCAGCAGCGCCGATGGATTACTAGCGGGGGGGCCGACAGATACGCAGTATTTT.

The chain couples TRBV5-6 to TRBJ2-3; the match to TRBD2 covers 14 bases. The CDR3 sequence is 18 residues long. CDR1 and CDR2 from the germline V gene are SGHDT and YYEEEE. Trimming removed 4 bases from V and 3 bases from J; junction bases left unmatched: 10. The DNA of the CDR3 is TGTGCCAGCAGCGTACGACTAGCGGGGGGGCCGTGGACAGATACGCAGTATTTT. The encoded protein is CASSVRLAGGPWTDTQYF.

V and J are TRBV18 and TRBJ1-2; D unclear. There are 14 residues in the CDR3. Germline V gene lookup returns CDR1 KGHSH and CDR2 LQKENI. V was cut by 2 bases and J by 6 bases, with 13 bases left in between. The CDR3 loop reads CASSPWAALNGYTF. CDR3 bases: TGTGCCAGCTCACCATGGGCAGCTTTAAATGGCTACACCTTC.

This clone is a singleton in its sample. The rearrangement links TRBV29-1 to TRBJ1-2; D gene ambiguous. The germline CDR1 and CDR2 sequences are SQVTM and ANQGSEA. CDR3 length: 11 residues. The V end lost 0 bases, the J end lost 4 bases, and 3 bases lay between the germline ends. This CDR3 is CSVEELYGYTF. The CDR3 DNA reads TGCAGCGTTGAAGAACTCTATGGCTACACCTTC.

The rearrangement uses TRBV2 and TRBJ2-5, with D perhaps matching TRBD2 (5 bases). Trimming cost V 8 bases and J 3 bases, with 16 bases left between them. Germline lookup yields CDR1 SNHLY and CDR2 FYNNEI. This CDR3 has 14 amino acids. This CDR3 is CASGETDLKETQYF. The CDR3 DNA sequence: TGTGCCAGCGGGGAGACTGACCTGAAAGAGACCCAGTACTTC.

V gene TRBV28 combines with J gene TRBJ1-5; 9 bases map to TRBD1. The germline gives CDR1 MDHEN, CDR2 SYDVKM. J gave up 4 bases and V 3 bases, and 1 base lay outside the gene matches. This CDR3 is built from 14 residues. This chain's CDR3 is CASSFGTGNQPQHF. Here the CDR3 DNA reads TGTGCCAGCAGTTTCGGGACAGGGAATCAGCCCCAGCATTTT.

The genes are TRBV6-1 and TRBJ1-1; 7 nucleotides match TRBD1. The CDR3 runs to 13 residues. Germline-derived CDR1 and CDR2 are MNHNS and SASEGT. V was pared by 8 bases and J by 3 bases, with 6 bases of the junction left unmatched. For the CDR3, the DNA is TGTGCCAGCGGGTTCACAGGGGACACTGAAGCTTTCTTT. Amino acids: CASGFTGDTEAFF.

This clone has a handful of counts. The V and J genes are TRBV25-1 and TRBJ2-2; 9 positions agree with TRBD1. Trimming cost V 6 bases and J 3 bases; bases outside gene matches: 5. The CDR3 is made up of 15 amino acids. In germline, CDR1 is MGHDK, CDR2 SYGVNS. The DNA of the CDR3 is TGTGCCAGCAGCCCGGGACAGGGAGACACCGGGGAGCTGTTTTTT. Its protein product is CASSPGQGDTGELFF.

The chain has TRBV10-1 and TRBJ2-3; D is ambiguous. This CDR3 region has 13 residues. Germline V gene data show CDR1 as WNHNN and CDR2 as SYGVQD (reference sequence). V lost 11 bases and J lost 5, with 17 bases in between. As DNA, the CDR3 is TGCGCCCCTACTGTACTCCAGCAAGATACGCAGTATTTT. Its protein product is CAPTVLQQDTQYF.

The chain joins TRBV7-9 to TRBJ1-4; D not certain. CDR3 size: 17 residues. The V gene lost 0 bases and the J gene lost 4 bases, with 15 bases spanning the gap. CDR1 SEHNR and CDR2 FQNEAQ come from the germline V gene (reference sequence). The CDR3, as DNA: TGTGCCAGCAGCTTAGCCCTCAACCGTATCAGTAATGAAAAACTGTTTTTT. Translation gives CASSLALNRISNEKLFF. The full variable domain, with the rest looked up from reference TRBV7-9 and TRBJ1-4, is DTGVSQNPRHKITKRGQNVTFRCDPISEHNRLYWYRQTLGQGPEFLTYFQNEAQLEKSRLLSDRFSAERPKGSFSTLEIQRTEQGDSAMYLCASSLALNRISNEKLFFGSGTQLSVL.

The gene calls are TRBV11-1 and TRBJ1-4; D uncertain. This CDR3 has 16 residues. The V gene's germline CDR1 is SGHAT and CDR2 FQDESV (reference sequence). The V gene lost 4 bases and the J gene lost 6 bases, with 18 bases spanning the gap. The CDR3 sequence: CASSSEGSVTDEKLFF. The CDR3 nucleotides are TGTGCCAGCAGCTCAGAGGGCAGCGTTACGGATGAAAAACTGTTTTTT.

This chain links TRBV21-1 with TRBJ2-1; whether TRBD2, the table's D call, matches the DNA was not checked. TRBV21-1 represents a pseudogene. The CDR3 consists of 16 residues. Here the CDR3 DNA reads TGTGCCAGCATCGGCGGAAATCCCACTCTCTACAATGAGCAGTTCTTC. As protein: CASIGGNPTLYNEQFF.

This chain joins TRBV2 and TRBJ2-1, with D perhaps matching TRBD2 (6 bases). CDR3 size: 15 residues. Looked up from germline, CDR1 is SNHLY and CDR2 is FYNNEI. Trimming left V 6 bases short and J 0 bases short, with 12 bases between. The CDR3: CASRRGLTSYNEQFF. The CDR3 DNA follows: TGTGCCAGCAGACGGGGACTGACCTCCTACAATGAGCAGTTCTTC.

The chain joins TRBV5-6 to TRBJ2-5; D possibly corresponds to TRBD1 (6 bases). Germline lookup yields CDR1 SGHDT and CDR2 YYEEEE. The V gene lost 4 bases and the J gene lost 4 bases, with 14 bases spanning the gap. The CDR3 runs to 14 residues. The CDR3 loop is CASSLQGIRETQYF. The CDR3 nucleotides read TGTGCCAGCAGCCTTCAGGGGATCAGAGAGACCCAGTACTTC.

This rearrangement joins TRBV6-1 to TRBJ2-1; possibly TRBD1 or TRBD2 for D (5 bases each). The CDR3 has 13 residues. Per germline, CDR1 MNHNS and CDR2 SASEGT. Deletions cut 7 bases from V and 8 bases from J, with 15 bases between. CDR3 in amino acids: CASIRKMGDEQFF. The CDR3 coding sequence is TGTGCCAGCATTAGGAAGATGGGGGATGAGCAGTTCTTC.

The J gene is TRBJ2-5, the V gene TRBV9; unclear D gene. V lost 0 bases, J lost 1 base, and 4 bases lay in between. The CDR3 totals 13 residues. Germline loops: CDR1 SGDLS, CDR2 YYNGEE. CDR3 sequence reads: CASSVGGQETQYF. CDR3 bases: TGTGCCAGCAGCGTAGGGGGCCAAGAGACCCAGTACTTC. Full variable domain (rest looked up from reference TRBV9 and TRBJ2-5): DSGVTQTPKHLITATGQRVTLRCSPRSGDLSVYWYQQSLDQGLQFLIQYYNGEERAKGNILERFSAQQFPDLHSELNLSSLELGDSALYFCASSVGGQETQYFGPGTRLLVL.

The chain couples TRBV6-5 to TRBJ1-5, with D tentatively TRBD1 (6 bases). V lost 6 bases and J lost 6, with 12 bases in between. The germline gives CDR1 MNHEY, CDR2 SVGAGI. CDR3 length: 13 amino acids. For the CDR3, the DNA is TGTGCCAGCAGGGCAGGGGAGGCTCAGCCCCAGCATTTT. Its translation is CASRAGEAQPQHF.